This TCR beta chain stems from a study of T cell clonotyping in hematopoietic cell transplantation (dated by TCRdb to the early 2020s). Broadly, across the study: The study collected around 130 blood samples from some 35 consecutive transplant recipients and their related donors. Patient recruitment ran from late 2015 to January 2017, and follow-up continued until September 2020 or death. The research as a whole found: Sample size was limited, and cells were not sorted, so CD4 and CD8 repertoire contributions could not be separated. A decrease in recipient TCR diversity was observed after transplant, and a progressive increase in pathologically expanded clonotypes was seen from day 30 to day 180. Broader posttransplant TCR repertoire diversity was predicted by donor and pretransplant recipient Inverse Simpson Index values. Just a small fraction of recipient repertoires overlapped with donor repertoires, and more than 95% appeared de novo at the given depth.

The immunoSEQ assay, a bias-controlled multiplex PCR using V- and J-specific primers, was used to amplify TCR beta CDR3 regions from genomic DNA. In a second PCR step, a proprietary barcode and Illumina adapter sequences were attached to the CDR3 amplicons. An Illumina MiSeq instrument was used to sequence the CDR3 libraries. On the authors' methods: Export and quality control were handled in immunoSEQ Analyzer 3.0, while downstream analyses relied on R Bioconductor and Immunarch. Only productive rearrangements in the normalized downsampled data set went into calculating the repertoire metrics. Clonotypes larger than 5 templates in the normalized cohort were defined as pathologically expanded. Repertoire diversity was measured with the Inverse Simpson Index. To capture all clonotypes, the CMV-specificity analyses were run on the non-normalized data set. TCRdb carries this immuneACCESS record with in-frame sequences only. Its versions omit some clonotypes, under half of them owing to an unresolved V gene in the studies checked, with the rest unexplained. V and J calls and clone size are as listed in that table; D and trimming were resolved from the DNA. The sample includes 20,000 or so clones, with around four fifths observed a single time. Jointly, the top ten make up roughly 14% of the sample.

Related transplant donors provided blood samples for TCR beta sequencing. Nuclei Lysis Solution was used to extract genomic DNA from fresh or cryopreserved unfractionated peripheral blood mononuclear cells. Based on the germline V gene, the CDR1 and CDR2 sequences are SGHNT and YENEEA. The CDR3 has 12 amino acids, counting the end cysteine and phenylalanine. Only CDR3 DNA remains: 36 bases, in frame from the first base. V is pared back by 3 bases and J by 7 bases, with 10 bases lying between the germline termini. Concerning this clone itself: Its cognate antigen has yet to be identified. Base qualities are missing; no much larger clone stands one base away.

In this chain, TRBV11-3 is recombined with TRBJ2-7, with the D gene too uncertain to name. Sequencing was done on a sample of peripheral blood mononuclear cells. The clonotype comes from a man between 60 and 75 years old in good health. Some clones in this sample may be carry-over from other donors' samples. The bases are TGTGCCAGCAGCTTCGGATTAACAGAGCAGTACTTC. The translation is CASSFGLTEQYF.